Presented here are 18 T cell receptor beta chains from one specimen sequenced in a study of cytomegalovirus exposure and HLA in healthy donors. A multiplex PCR was run with 60 Vbeta primers and 13 Jbeta primers. TCRdb's table, derived via immunoSEQ multiplex PCR, lists solely in-frame clones and lacks some. The sample shows about 150,000 clones, about 80% of them seen only once. Sequencing input: PBMCs. All receptors come from a woman aged 45-60 years in good health and CMV-seropositive.

J is TRBJ1-1 and V is TRBV27; D possibly corresponds to TRBD1 (5 bases). The CDR3 contains 16 residues. CDR1 is MNHEY and CDR2 is SMNVEV in the germline V gene (reference sequence). Trimming left V 2 bases short and J 5 bases short, with 18 bases between. CDR3 bases: TGTGCCAGCAGTTTAAGTGTACAGGTTGTAGGGACTGAAGCTTTCTTT. Its translation is CASSLSVQVVGTEAFF.

V gene TRBV6-1 combines with J gene TRBJ2-7; 14 bases line up with TRBD2. The CDR3 spans 15 residues. With 1 base clipped from V and 9 bases from J, the junction kept 5 bases outside the gene matches. Germline values: CDR1 MNHNS, CDR2 SASEGT. CDR3 DNA sequence: TGTGCCAGCAGTGAAGGACTAGCGGGGGGGAAGAGGCAGTACTTC. This gives the protein CASSEGLAGGKRQYF.

The rearrangement joins TRBV28 to TRBJ2-4; D might be TRBD1 (6 bases). In germline, CDR1 is MDHEN, CDR2 SYDVKM. The CDR3 runs 17 residues. The V and J ends lost 5 bases and 0 bases respectively, with 17 bases between them. This CDR3 reads CASSPYDRSLAKNIQYF. The CDR3 nucleotides read TGTGCCAGCAGTCCCTATGACAGGTCACTAGCCAAAAACATTCAGTACTTC.

Here the CDR3 reads CASSARPSGGTSTDTQYF. The CDR3 nucleotides are TGCGCCAGCAGCGCCAGACCTAGCGGGGGGACTAGCACAGATACGCAGTATTTT. The chain combines TRBV5-1 with TRBJ2-3; 11 nucleotides align to TRBD2. Germline V CDR1 and CDR2: SGHRS, YFSETQ. Unmatched junction bases numbered 10, after V lost 4 bases and J lost 0 bases. CDR3 length equals 18 residues.

The rearrangement uses TRBV6-5 and TRBJ2-3, with a tentative D call TRBD2 (6 bases). CDR1 and CDR2 from the germline V gene are MNHEY and SVGAGI. Trimming took 6 bases from V and 0 from J, leaving 10 bases between them. CDR3 size: 14 residues. The CDR3 sequence: CASSPGTSTDTQYF. The CDR3 DNA reads as TGTGCCAGCAGCCCCGGGACTAGCACAGATACGCAGTATTTT.

The DNA of the CDR3 is TGTGCCAGTGCCCGAGGGCCGTCAAGCAATCAGCCCCAGCATTTT. It is translated as CASARGPSSNQPQHF. The V and J genes are TRBV19 and TRBJ1-5; D remains ambiguous. Germline V CDR1 and CDR2: LNHDA, SQIVND (reference sequence). The germline V and J ends were trimmed by 8 bases and 1 base, with 15 bases remaining between them. CDR3 size: 15 residues.

The genes are TRBV7-9 and TRBJ2-1; TRBD2 matches at 10 bases. Germline loops: CDR1 SEHNR, CDR2 FQNEAQ (reference sequence). The CDR3 sequence is 15 residues long. V gave up 4 bases and J gave up 8 bases; unmatched junction bases: 8. The CDR3 DNA reads as TGTGCCAGCAGCTATACTAGCGGGGCTGGGGATGAGCAGTTCTTC. Translated: CASSYTSGAGDEQFF.

This sequence joins TRBV7-9 and TRBJ2-3; the D gene is possibly TRBD2 (5 bases). V was shortened by 6 bases and J by 3 bases, with 7 bases between the two germline ends. This CDR3 has 12 amino acids. CDR1 is SEHNR, CDR2 FQNEAQ, per germline (reference sequence). The CDR3 reads CASSPGTDTQYF. The CDR3 DNA reads TGTGCCAGCAGTCCGGGAACAGATACGCAGTATTTT.

The rearrangement uses TRBV27 and TRBJ1-4; unclear D gene. This CDR3 is 15 amino acids long. V was cut by 5 bases and J by 7 bases, with 17 bases left in between. Per the germline V gene, CDR1 is MNHEY and CDR2 is SMNVEV (reference sequence). In nucleotides, the CDR3 is TGTGCCAGCAGTAACCGAGGCCCTGGGAGTGAAAAACTGTTTTTT. Encoded protein: CASSNRGPGSEKLFF.

The V and J genes are TRBV6-5 and TRBJ2-7, with 9 positions matching TRBD2. CDR3 size: 15 residues. Trimming at V came to 2 bases and at J to 5 bases, leaving 7 bases not matched to a gene. Germline V lookup: CDR1 MNHEY, CDR2 SVGAGI. CDR3 amino acids: CASSYEQRGVDEQYF. The CDR3 bases are TGTGCCAGCAGTTACGAGCAGCGGGGGGTCGACGAGCAGTACTTC.

This clone was recorded only once. V gene TRBV19 combines with J gene TRBJ2-3; tentatively, D is TRBD2 (6 bases). Per germline, CDR1 LNHDA and CDR2 SQIVND (reference sequence). Trimming cost V 5 bases and J 0 bases, with 12 bases left between them. The CDR3 extends over 15 amino acids. The CDR3 loop is CASSAGSLSTDTQYF. In nucleotides, the CDR3 is TGTGCCAGTAGTGCGGGATCGTTAAGCACAGATACGCAGTATTTT.

This rearrangement joins TRBV10-3 to TRBJ1-2, with 7 positions matching TRBD1. This CDR3 comprises 12 residues. Per germline, CDR1 ENHRY and CDR2 SYGVKD. The V segment lost 8 bases and the J segment 4 bases; nucleotides outside the gene matches: 4. The CDR3 spells CAIGTEGYGYTF. The CDR3 nucleotides read TGTGCCATCGGGACAGAAGGCTATGGCTACACCTTC.

The rearrangement links TRBV7-8 to TRBJ2-2; 8 bases align to TRBD2. Unmatched junction bases numbered 2, after V lost 2 bases and J lost 3 bases. The CDR3 is made up of 15 amino acids. From germline, CDR1 is SGHVS and CDR2 FQNEAQ. DNA of the CDR3: TGTGCCAGCAGCTTACGCGGGGGGTACACCGGGGAGCTGTTTTTT. Translated, it gives CASSLRGGYTGELFF.

This clone came up a few times. The chain is built from TRBV14 and TRBJ1-1; D is unclear. There are 12 residues in the CDR3. V was pared by 0 bases and J by 10 bases, with 9 bases between. Germline assignment: CDR1 SGHDN and CDR2 FVKESK. CDR3 bases: TGTGCCAGCAGCCAAGAGACCTGGGCAGCTTTCTTT. Protein sequence: CASSQETWAAFF.

The CDR3 DNA is TGCGCCAGCAGCCAAGATAAGGGTTGGACAGGAATCACAGATACGCAGTATTTT. It encodes CASSQDKGWTGITDTQYF. The J gene is TRBJ2-3, the V gene TRBV4-1, with TRBD1 identical over 7 bases. The junction had 11 bases not matched to a gene; V was cut back by 0 bases and J by 2 bases. CDR1 MGHRA and CDR2 YSYEKL come from the germline V gene. This CDR3 is 18 amino acids long.

V is TRBV6-1 and J is TRBJ2-4; D not certain. Germline values: CDR1 MNHNS, CDR2 SASEGT. V lost 5 bases, J lost 0 bases, and 8 bases lay in between. The CDR3 contains 14 residues. CDR3 residues: CASSPNLAKNIQYF. For the CDR3, the DNA is TGTGCCAGCAGTCCTAACCTAGCCAAAAACATTCAGTACTTC.

The chain couples TRBV5-4 to TRBJ2-2, with 11 bases matching TRBD2. This CDR3 region has 14 residues. CDR1 is SGHNT and CDR2 is YYREEE in the germline V gene (reference sequence). Unmatched junction bases numbered 2, after V lost 4 bases and J lost 6 bases. The CDR3 sequence: CASSTLAGAGELFF. CDR3 nucleotides: TGTGCCAGCAGCACACTAGCGGGGGCCGGGGAGCTGTTTTTT.

The V and J genes are TRBV12-5 and TRBJ2-7; D gene unclear. Per germline, CDR1 LGHNT and CDR2 FRNRAP. With 1 base removed from V and 3 bases from J, the gap between germline ends came to 10 bases. CDR3 size: 14 residues. The CDR3 bases are TGTGCTAGTGGTTTGGACAGATCTTACTACGAGCAGTACTTC. Translated, it gives CASGLDRSYYEQYF.